The 13 T cell receptor beta chains given below trace back to one sample, sequenced in a study of OX40 agonist ivuxolimab in advanced cancers. Libraries were prepared by immunoSEQ multiplex PCR; TCRdb keeps only in-frame clonotypes and omits some of them. The sample lists approximately 28,000 clones; 84% were seen once. The specimen comprised CD4+ or CD8+ T cells sorted from blood, sampled in a trial of the OX40 agonist ivuxolimab. The receptors come from an adult with an advanced solid tumor such as melanoma, head and neck, liver or kidney cancer.

This clone was seen just once. This chain joins TRBV13 and TRBJ2-3; 10 nucleotides align to TRBD1. V dropped 5 bases and J dropped 2; count of bases not matched to a gene: 7. This CDR3 contains 16 residues. Germline V gives CDR1 PRHDT, CDR2 FYEKMQ (reference sequence). CDR3 amino acids: CASSPRTGGTTDTQYF. DNA of the CDR3: TGTGCCAGCAGCCCTCGGACAGGGGGAACCACAGATACGCAGTATTTT.

This sequence joins TRBV27 and TRBJ2-1, with TRBD2 matching 9 bases. After removal of 4 bases from V and 4 bases from J, the junction contained 5 bases not matched to a gene. From germline, CDR1 is MNHEY and CDR2 SMNVEV (reference sequence). CDR3 length equals 15 residues. CDR3 nucleotides: TGTGCCAGCAGTTCGACTAGCGGACCTTACAATGAGCAGTTCTTC. This codes for CASSSTSGPYNEQFF.

This clone was seen only a few times. The V and J genes are TRBV7-9 and TRBJ2-2; TRBD1 matches at 12 bases. Germline V gene sequence: CDR1 SEHNR, CDR2 FQNEAQ (reference sequence). The J segment lost 7 bases and the V segment lost 4 bases, leaving 10 bases of the junction unmatched. CDR3 length: 17 amino acids. The chain's CDR3 is CASSSPGQGADLGELFF. The DNA of the CDR3 is TGTGCCAGCAGCTCACCGGGACAGGGGGCGGATCTCGGGGAGCTGTTTTTT.

The genes are TRBV6-5 and TRBJ1-3, with no clear D. This CDR3 comprises 15 residues. Germline CDR1 and CDR2: MNHEY and SVGAGI. V was pared by 8 bases and J by 2 bases, with 16 bases between. The CDR3 here is CASGTGPSTGNTIYF. CDR3 nucleotides: TGTGCCAGCGGCACTGGACCGTCCACTGGAAACACCATATATTTT.

The rearrangement joins TRBV2 to TRBJ2-1; TRBD2 matches at 13 bases. Germline-derived CDR1 and CDR2 are SNHLY and FYNNEI. The junction had 0 bases not matched to a gene; V was cut back by 1 base and J by 6 bases. There are 15 residues in the CDR3. The CDR3 reads CASSEGLAGGNEQFF. The CDR3 DNA is TGTGCCAGCAGTGAAGGACTAGCGGGGGGCAATGAGCAGTTCTTC.

V is TRBV5-1 and J is TRBJ2-5; D might be TRBD1 or TRBD2, each matching 6 bases. This CDR3 comprises 15 residues. Germline V gene lookup returns CDR1 SGHRS and CDR2 YFSETQ. The germline V and J ends were trimmed by 2 bases and 5 bases, with 16 bases remaining between them. The CDR3 loop reads CASSFDRPSGETQYF. The CDR3 nucleotides are TGCGCCAGCAGCTTTGACAGGCCAAGCGGGGAGACCCAGTACTTC.

The genes are TRBV5-4 and TRBJ2-5, with D possibly being TRBD1 (6 bases). CDR3 length equals 14 residues. V was pared by 4 bases and J by 1 base, with 11 bases between. From germline, CDR1 is SGHNT and CDR2 YYREEE (reference sequence). This CDR3 is CASSRRDTQETQYF. The CDR3 DNA follows: TGTGCCAGCAGCCGCCGGGACACCCAAGAGACCCAGTACTTC.

The chain is built from TRBV5-6 and TRBJ1-1, with D perhaps TRBD1 (5 bases). The V and J ends lost 4 bases and 5 bases respectively, with 12 bases between them. CDR3 length equals 13 residues. Germline assignment: CDR1 SGHDT and CDR2 YYEEEE. The CDR3 DNA is TGTGCCAGCAGCACCCAGGGCTGGACTGAAGCTTTCTTT. It codes for CASSTQGWTEAFF.

V gene TRBV28 combines with J gene TRBJ2-1; 8 bases match TRBD1. The ends lost 0 bases at V and 5 bases at J; junction bases unmatched: 6. The V gene's germline CDR1 is MDHEN and CDR2 SYDVKM. The CDR3 loop spans 16 amino acids. In DNA, the CDR3 is TGTGCCAGCAGTTTATGGGGGACAGGAAATAACAATGAGCAGTTCTTC. This codes for CASSLWGTGNNNEQFF. Together with reference TRBV28 and TRBJ2-1, the CDR3 gives the full variable domain: DVKVTQSSRYLVKRTGEKVFLECVQDMDHENMFWYRQDPGLGLRLIYFSYDVKMKEKGDIPEGYSVSREKKERFSLILESASTNQTSMYLCASSLWGTGNNNEQFFGPGTRLTVL.

This clone was counted once. The V call is TRBV5-6, the J call TRBJ1-5; 8 nucleotides match TRBD1. The ends lost 4 bases at V and 4 bases at J; junction bases unmatched: 4. CDR3 length equals 14 residues. Germline values: CDR1 SGHDT, CDR2 YYEEEE. The DNA of the CDR3 is TGTGCCAGCAGCCACGGACAGGGAAATCAGCCCCAGCATTTT. Its translation is CASSHGQGNQPQHF.

The chain links TRBV19 to TRBJ1-4; no clear D. This CDR3 spans 11 amino acids. Trimming removed 4 bases at V and 12 bases at J, with 9 bases between. Germline loops: CDR1 LNHDA, CDR2 SQIVND (reference sequence). The CDR3 DNA is TGTGCCAGTAGTAAGGCGGGCCAACTGTTTTTT. The encoded protein is CASSKAGQLFF.

The CDR3 DNA is TGTGCCTGGAGTGCCCTCGGTGGACAGTTCAACTATGGCTACACCTTC. Amino acid sequence: CAWSALGGQFNYGYTF. This sequence joins TRBV30 and TRBJ1-2; tentative D call: TRBD1 (6 bases). Germline V gives CDR1 GTSNPN, CDR2 SVGIG (reference sequence). The CDR3 covers 16 residues. The germline V and J ends were trimmed by 1 base and 2 bases, with 17 bases remaining between them.

This sequence joins TRBV6-5 and TRBJ1-6; D not resolved. The V and J ends lost 8 bases and 5 bases respectively, with 10 bases between them. Germline-derived CDR1 and CDR2 are MNHEY and SVGAGI. The CDR3 loop spans 13 amino acids. The CDR3 region is CASVDTDNSPLHF. CDR3 nucleotides: TGTGCCAGCGTAGATACAGATAATTCACCCCTCCACTTT.